This T cell receptor (beta chain) is drawn from a study of monozygotic twins with inflammatory bowel disease. Findings and limits, study-wide: Limited statistical power may explain no repertoire similarity difference between concordant and discordant twins.

For this clonotype: Its antigen is undetermined.

TCRdb re-called the 5' RACE reads; one entry per CDR3 protein, DNA not given. This sample's clone table lists fewer than 450,000 distinct CDR3 sequences. Sequences were obtained from blood. The sequence was collected from a human donor with ulcerative colitis or Crohn's disease, or a healthy co-twin of an affected twin (not recorded which).

The CDR3 protein is CASSQDERLARSYEQYF. This chain uses TRBV4-2 with TRBJ2-7; TCRdb indicates TRBD2, and absent DNA this call remains unverified. The CDR3 is 17 amino acids. Looked up from germline, CDR1 is LGHNA and CDR2 is YNFKEQ.